The 16 T cell receptor beta chains given below trace back to one sample, sequenced in a study of cytomegalovirus exposure and HLA in healthy donors. A multiplex PCR was run with 60 Vbeta primers and 13 Jbeta primers. The data were produced by immunoSEQ multiplex PCR, yet TCRdb's version contains in-frame clones alone and is incomplete. The table has 100,000 to 150,000 clones, more than 15% seen once; the top ten hold 2.9%. Sequencing was performed on PBMCs. The receptors come from a female donor in good health and CMV-seropositive.

This chain joins TRBV7-2 and TRBJ2-3, with D hard to call. The V gene's germline CDR1 is SGHTA and CDR2 FQGNSA. CDR3 length: 11 amino acids. V was shortened by 5 bases and J by 6 bases, with 6 bases between the two germline ends. The CDR3 reads CASSLLDTQYF. CDR3 DNA: TGTGCCAGCAGCCTACTCGATACGCAGTATTTT.

There are a few counts of this clone. Without the conserved terminal phenylalanine or tryptophan, this CDR3 likely stems from a read error. It is unclear where the CDR3 begins or ends on the DNA, so no DNA is shown, and the CDR3 is as TCRdb lists it. The chain is built from TRBV10-3 and TRBJ2-3; the table gives TRBD1 as D, unverified against the DNA. CDR1 ENHRY and CDR2 SYGVKD come from the germline V gene. The CDR3 spans 13 amino acids, including both terminal residues. CDR3 protein: CAISESTDSLGFI.

V and J are TRBV7-3 and TRBJ2-7, with 7 bases lining up with TRBD2. After removal of 1 base from V and 3 bases from J, the junction contained 6 bases not matched to a gene. This CDR3 contains 15 residues. The germline CDR1 and CDR2 sequences are SGHTA and FQGTGA. The CDR3 here is CASSLKAGEHYEQYF. The CDR3 DNA sequence: TGTGCCAGCAGCTTAAAGGCGGGAGAACACTACGAGCAGTACTTC.

The table lists this clone with a few counts. V and J are TRBV5-1 and TRBJ2-1; 7 bases are a match to TRBD2. CDR1 and CDR2 from the germline V gene are SGHRS and YFSETQ. V lost 0 bases and J lost 5; bases outside the gene matches: 8. The length of the CDR3 is 16 residues. The CDR3 nucleotides read TGCGCCAGCAGCTTGGCCGGGACTAATATAAACAATGAGCAGTTCTTC. Protein sequence: CASSLAGTNINNEQFF.

This clone was seen a few times. This chain uses TRBV29-1 with TRBJ1-4, with a tentative D call TRBD1 (6 bases). This CDR3 is 13 amino acids long. Germline V gives CDR1 SQVTM, CDR2 ANQGSEA. Between the trimmed V and J ends, which lost 6 bases and 8 bases, there was a span of 16 bases. The CDR3, as DNA: TGCAGCGTCCGACTCGGGGGGCGAGAAAAACTGTTTTTT. This gives the protein CSVRLGGREKLFF.

This sequence joins TRBV7-9 and TRBJ2-3, with 10 bases that match TRBD2. This CDR3 is 17 amino acids long. Trimming cost V 2 bases and J 1 base; bases outside gene matches: 6. Germline V gene sequence: CDR1 SEHNR, CDR2 FQNEAQ (reference sequence). The CDR3 sequence is CASSLKREGRGTDTQYF. CDR3 sequence (DNA): TGTGCCAGCAGCTTAAAGCGGGAGGGCCGCGGCACAGATACGCAGTATTTT.

The chain is built from TRBV2 and TRBJ2-1, with 13 bases lining up with TRBD2. Germline V gene sequence: CDR1 SNHLY, CDR2 FYNNEI. Trimming cost V 5 bases and J 6 bases; bases outside gene matches: 4. This CDR3 region has 15 residues. CDR3 DNA sequence: TGTGCCAGCAGTACTAGCGGGAGGGCCGCCAATGAGCAGTTCTTC. It codes for CASSTSGRAANEQFF.

This clone was counted between two and nine times. The CDR3 nucleotides are TGCGCCAGCAGCCAAGATTCGAGTGGCGGGGGGTCGACTGAAGCTTTCTTT. Translating it yields CASSQDSSGGGSTEAFF. The chain couples TRBV4-1 to TRBJ1-1; the D gene is possibly TRBD1 (5 bases). V was shortened by 0 bases and J by 5 bases, with 19 bases between the two germline ends. CDR3 size: 17 residues. The germline gives CDR1 MGHRA, CDR2 YSYEKL.

This chain links TRBV5-1 with TRBJ2-7, with 8 positions matching TRBD1. There are 15 residues in the CDR3. The V and J ends lost 4 bases and 2 bases, in that order; junction bases with no gene match: 8. Germline V gene data show CDR1 as SGHRS and CDR2 as YFSETQ. In nucleotides, the CDR3 is TGCGCCAGCAGCGGGAGGACAGGGTTGGCCTACGAGCAGTACTTC. This sequence encodes CASSGRTGLAYEQYF.

The chain uses TRBV7-2 and TRBJ2-3, with D maybe TRBD2 (6 bases). Trimming cost V 0 bases and J 7 bases, with 23 bases left between them. The CDR3 is made up of 18 amino acids. Germline CDR1 and CDR2: SGHTA and FQGNSA. The CDR3 DNA reads TGTGCCAGCAGCTTAGCGTCAGCCCGCCTAGCGTTAAACCATACGCAGTATTTT. This gives the protein CASSLASARLALNHTQYF.

This chain connects TRBV19 to TRBJ2-7; no firm D call. Deletions cut 5 bases from V and 11 bases from J, with 13 bases between. CDR1 and CDR2 (germline): LNHDA, SQIVND (reference sequence). CDR3 size: 11 residues. CDR3 loop: CASSFRSEKYF. The DNA for the CDR3 is TGTGCCAGTAGTTTCCGGAGTGAAAAGTACTTC.

The chain carries TRBV11-2 and TRBJ1-1; D remains unclear. The CDR3 is made up of 15 amino acids. Trimming removed 0 bases from V and 4 bases from J, with 12 bases in between. Germline V lookup: CDR1 SGHAT, CDR2 FQNNGV. This chain's CDR3 is CASSLEQTQGTEAFF. The CDR3 coding sequence is TGTGCCAGCAGCTTAGAACAGACGCAAGGCACTGAAGCTTTCTTT.

The V and J genes are TRBV6-1 and TRBJ2-5, with a weak D call TRBD2 (6 bases). This CDR3 has 13 amino acids. Germline CDR1 and CDR2: MNHNS and SASEGT. The germline V and J ends were trimmed by 9 bases and 4 bases, with 15 bases remaining between them. The CDR3 region has the DNA TGTGCCAGTACCTTGGTGGGGGGAGAGACCCAGTACTTC. This sequence encodes CASTLVGGETQYF.

The chain uses TRBV5-4 and TRBJ2-7; 14 bases are a match to TRBD2. The junction had 3 bases not matched to a gene; V was cut back by 4 bases and J by 3 bases. The germline V gene has CDR1 SGHNT and CDR2 YYREEE (reference sequence). The CDR3 extends over 15 amino acids. CDR3 DNA: TGTGCCAGCAGCGTGGGACTAGCGGGAGTCTACGAGCAGTACTTC. Amino acids: CASSVGLAGVYEQYF.

This chain uses TRBV11-2 with TRBJ2-7, with D tentatively TRBD2 (6 bases). The ends were cut back, 2 bases at V and 1 base at J, with 12 bases in the middle. This CDR3 has 15 residues. Germline CDR1 reads SGHAT; CDR2 reads FQNNGV. CDR3: CASSLSAGSSYEQYF. DNA of the CDR3: TGTGCCAGCAGCTTAAGCGCGGGATCGTCCTACGAGCAGTACTTC.

This clone was seen more than once but under ten times. This sequence joins TRBV6-4 and TRBJ1-5; D call uncertain. The CDR3 contains 13 residues. In germline, CDR1 is MRHNA, CDR2 SNTAGT. Trimming left V 5 bases short and J 0 bases short, with 5 bases between. The CDR3 DNA is TGTGCCAGCAGTCCCTATAGCAATCAGCCCCAGCATTTT. Its protein product is CASSPYSNQPQHF.